This entry concerns a single T cell receptor beta chain. These data belong to a study of blood T cell repertoires in COVID-19. Study-level background: PBMCs, B-cell-depleted T cells, or T cells provided the cDNA or gDNA that made up the material.

In the original workflow: Amplification from reference gene primers served as the basis for estimated nucleated cell counts. Generated by immunoSEQ multiplex PCR, the TCRdb table keeps only in-frame clones and is missing some. V, J and clone size are those of that table, while D and trimming were read from the DNA. The sample shows 80,000 to 100,000 clones, roughly 80% of them seen only once. Germline CDR1 SGDLS, CDR2 YYNGEE. With V trimmed by 7 bases and J by 1 base, 6 bases remained unmatched. CDR3 size: 14 residues. What was sequenced was peripheral blood. The TCR sequence derives from a man in his 70s with active or convalescent COVID-19. The chain employs TRBV9 and TRBJ1-1; 8 bases agree with TRBD1. The CDR3 region is CASGRQGKNTEAFF. DNA of the CDR3: TGTGCCAGCGGACGACAGGGGAAGAACACTGAAGCTTTCTTT.